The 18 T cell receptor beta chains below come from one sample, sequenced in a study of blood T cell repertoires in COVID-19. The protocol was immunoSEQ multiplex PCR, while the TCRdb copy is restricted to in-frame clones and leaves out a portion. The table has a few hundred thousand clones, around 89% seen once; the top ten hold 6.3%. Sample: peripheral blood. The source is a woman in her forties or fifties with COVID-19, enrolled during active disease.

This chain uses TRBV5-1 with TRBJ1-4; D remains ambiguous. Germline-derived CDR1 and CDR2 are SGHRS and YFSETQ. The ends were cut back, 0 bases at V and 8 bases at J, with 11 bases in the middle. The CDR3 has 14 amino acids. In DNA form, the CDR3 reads TGCGCCAGCAGCTTGGGTGGAGCGGGCGAAAAACTGTTTTTT. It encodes CASSLGGAGEKLFF.

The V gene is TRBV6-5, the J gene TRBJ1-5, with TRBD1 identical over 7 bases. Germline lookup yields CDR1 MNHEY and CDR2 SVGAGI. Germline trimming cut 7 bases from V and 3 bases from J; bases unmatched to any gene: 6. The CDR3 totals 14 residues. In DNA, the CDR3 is TGTGCCAGCACCTTGACAGGGTACAATCAGCCCCAGCATTTT. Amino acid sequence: CASTLTGYNQPQHF.

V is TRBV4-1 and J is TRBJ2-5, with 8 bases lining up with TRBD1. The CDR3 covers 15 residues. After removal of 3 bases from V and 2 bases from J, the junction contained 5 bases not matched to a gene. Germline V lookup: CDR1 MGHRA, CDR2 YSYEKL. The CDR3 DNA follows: TGCGCCAGCAGCCAGGACAGGGCCACACAAGAGACCCAGTACTTC. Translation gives CASSQDRATQETQYF.

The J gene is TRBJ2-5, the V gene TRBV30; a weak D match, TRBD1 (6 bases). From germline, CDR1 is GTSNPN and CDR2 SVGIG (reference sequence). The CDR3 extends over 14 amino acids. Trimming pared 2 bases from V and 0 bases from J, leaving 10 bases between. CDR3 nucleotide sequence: TGTGCCTGGAGTCGACAGGAGAACCAAGAGACCCAGTACTTC. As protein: CAWSRQENQETQYF.

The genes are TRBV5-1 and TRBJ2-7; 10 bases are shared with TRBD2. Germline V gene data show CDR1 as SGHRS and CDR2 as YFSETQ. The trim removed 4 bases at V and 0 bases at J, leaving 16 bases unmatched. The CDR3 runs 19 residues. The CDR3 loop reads CASSQFAGTSVGLSYEQYF. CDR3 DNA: TGCGCCAGCAGCCAATTTGCCGGGACTAGCGTGGGCCTCTCCTACGAGCAGTACTTC.

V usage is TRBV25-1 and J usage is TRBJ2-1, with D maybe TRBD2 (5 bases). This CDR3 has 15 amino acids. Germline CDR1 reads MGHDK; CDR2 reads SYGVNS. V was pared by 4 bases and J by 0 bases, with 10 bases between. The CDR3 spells CASSAWESSYNEQFF. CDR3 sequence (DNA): TGTGCCAGCAGTGCTTGGGAGAGCTCCTACAATGAGCAGTTCTTC.

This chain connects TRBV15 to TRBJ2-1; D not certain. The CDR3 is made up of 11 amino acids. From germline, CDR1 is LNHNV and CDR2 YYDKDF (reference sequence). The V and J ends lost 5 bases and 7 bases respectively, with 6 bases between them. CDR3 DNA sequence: TGTGCCACCAGCGAGAATAATGAGCAGTTCTTC. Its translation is CATSENNEQFF.

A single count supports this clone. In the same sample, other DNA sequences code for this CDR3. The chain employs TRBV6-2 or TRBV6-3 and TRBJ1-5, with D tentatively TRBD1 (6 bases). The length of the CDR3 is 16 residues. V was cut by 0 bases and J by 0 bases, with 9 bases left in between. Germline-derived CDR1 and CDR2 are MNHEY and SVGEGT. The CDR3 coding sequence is TGTGCCAGCAGTTACTCGCGGGGGCTTAGCAATCAGCCCCAGCATTTT. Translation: CASSYSRGLSNQPQHF.

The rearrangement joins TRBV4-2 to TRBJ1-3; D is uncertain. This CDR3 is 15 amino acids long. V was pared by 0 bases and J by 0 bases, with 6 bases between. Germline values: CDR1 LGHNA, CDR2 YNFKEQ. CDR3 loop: CASSQDFSSGNTIYF. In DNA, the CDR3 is TGTGCCAGCAGCCAAGACTTTAGCTCTGGAAACACCATATATTTT.

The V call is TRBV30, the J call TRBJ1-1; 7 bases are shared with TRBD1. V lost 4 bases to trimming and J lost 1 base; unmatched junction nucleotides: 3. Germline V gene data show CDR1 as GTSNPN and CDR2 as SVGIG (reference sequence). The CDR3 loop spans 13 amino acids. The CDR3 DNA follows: TGTGCCTGGATGGGACAGCCGAACACTGAAGCTTTCTTT. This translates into CAWMGQPNTEAFF.

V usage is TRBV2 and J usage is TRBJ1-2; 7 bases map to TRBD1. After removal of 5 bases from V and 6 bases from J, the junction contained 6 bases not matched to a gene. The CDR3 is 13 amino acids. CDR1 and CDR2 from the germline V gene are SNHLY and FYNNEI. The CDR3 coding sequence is TGTGCCAGCAGTAAAACAGGGGTGAATGGCTACACCTTC. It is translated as CASSKTGVNGYTF.

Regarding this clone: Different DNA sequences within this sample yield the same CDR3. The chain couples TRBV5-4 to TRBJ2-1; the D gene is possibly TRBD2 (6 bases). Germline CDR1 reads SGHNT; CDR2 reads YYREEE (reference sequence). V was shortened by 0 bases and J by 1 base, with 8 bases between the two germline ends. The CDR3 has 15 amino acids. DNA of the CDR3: TGTGCCAGCAGCTTGGGTGCGGGATCCTACAATGAGCAGTTCTTC. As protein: CASSLGAGSYNEQFF. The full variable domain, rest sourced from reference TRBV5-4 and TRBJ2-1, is ETGVTQSPTHLIKTRGQQVTLRCSSQSGHNTVSWYQQALGQGPQFIFQYYREEENGRGNFPPRFSGLQFPNYSSELNVNALELDDSALYLCASSLGAGSYNEQFFGPGTRLTVL.

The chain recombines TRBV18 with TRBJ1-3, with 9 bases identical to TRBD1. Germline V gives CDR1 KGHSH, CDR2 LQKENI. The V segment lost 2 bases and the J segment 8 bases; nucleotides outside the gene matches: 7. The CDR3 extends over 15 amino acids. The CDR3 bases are TGTGCCAGCTCACCAAAACAGGGGGCCTTGGACACCATATATTTT. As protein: CASSPKQGALDTIYF.

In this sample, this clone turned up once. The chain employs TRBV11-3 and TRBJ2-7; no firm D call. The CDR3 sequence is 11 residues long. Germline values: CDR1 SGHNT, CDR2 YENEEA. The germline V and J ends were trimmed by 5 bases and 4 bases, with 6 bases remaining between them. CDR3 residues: CASSRQYEQYF. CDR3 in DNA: TGTGCCAGCAGCCGACAATACGAGCAGTACTTC.

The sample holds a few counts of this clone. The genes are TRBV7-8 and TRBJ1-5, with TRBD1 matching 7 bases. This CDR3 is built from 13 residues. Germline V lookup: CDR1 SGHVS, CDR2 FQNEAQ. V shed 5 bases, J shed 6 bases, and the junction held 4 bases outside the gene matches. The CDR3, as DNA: TGTGCCAGCAGCCGTACAGGGGCTCAGCCCCAGCATTTT. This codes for CASSRTGAQPQHF. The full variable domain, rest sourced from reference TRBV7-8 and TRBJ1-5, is GAGVSQSPRYKVAKRGQDVALRCDPISGHVSLFWYQQALGQGPEFLTYFQNEAQLDKSGLPSDRFFAERPEGSVSTLKIQRTQQEDSAVYLCASSRTGAQPQHFGDGTRLSIL.

CDR3 bases: TGTGCCAGCAGCCAAGACGCAACTAGAGAGCAGTTCTTC. This gives the protein CASSQDATREQFF. V usage is TRBV14 and J usage is TRBJ2-1, with D perhaps TRBD2 (5 bases). CDR3 length: 13 amino acids. The germline gives CDR1 SGHDN, CDR2 FVKESK. The ends were cut back, 0 bases at V and 10 bases at J, with 10 bases in the middle. Using reference TRBV14 and TRBJ2-1 for the parts outside the CDR3, the full variable domain is EAGVTQFPSHSVIEKGQTVTLRCDPISGHDNLYWYRRVMGKEIKFLLHFVKESKQDESGMPNNRFLAERTGGTYSTLKVQPAELEDSGVYFCASSQDATREQFFGPGTRLTVL.

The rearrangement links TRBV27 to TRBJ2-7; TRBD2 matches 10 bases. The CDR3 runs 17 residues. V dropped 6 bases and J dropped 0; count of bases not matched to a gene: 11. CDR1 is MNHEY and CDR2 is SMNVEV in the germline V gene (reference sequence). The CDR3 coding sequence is TGTGCCAGCAGCGACCCGGGACTAGCGTCTAACTCCTACGAGCAGTACTTC. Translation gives CASSDPGLASNSYEQYF.

The CDR3 nucleotides read TGTGCCAGCAGGGTGACAGAACATTCACCCCTCCACTTT. Its translation: CASRVTEHSPLHF. The gene calls are TRBV27 and TRBJ1-6; the D gene is possibly TRBD1 (5 bases). The ends were cut back, 6 bases at V and 8 bases at J, with 11 bases in the middle. Germline assignment: CDR1 MNHEY and CDR2 SMNVEV (reference sequence). The CDR3 sequence is 13 residues long.